This T cell receptor beta chain was sequenced in a study of T cell repertoires in ileal Crohn's disease. About the study: About half received postoperative treatment, some ten with thiopurines and under 20 anti-TNF. Study-level findings and limits: Clonal expansions were more frequent in active smokers than non-smokers at surgery.

Trimming took off 0 bases at V and 16 bases at J, with 18 bases between the two ends. The CDR3 has 14 amino acids. Germline CDR1 SNHLY, CDR2 FYNNEI. Generated by immunoSEQ multiplex PCR, the TCRdb table keeps only in-frame clones and is missing some. This sample yields about 6,000 clones, of which around 85% are seen a single time; 7.5% to 10% belongs to the top ten. Notes on this clone: Its antigen is undetermined.

This chain connects TRBV2 to TRBJ1-4, with a possible D match to TRBD1 (6 bases). Sequencing input: ileal tissue. This receptor was obtained from an adult with Crohn's disease. The CDR3 protein is CASSEAVRQELGFF. The CDR3 DNA sequence: TGTGCCAGCAGTGAAGCGGTTCGACAGGAGTTAGGGTTTTTT.